This T cell receptor (beta chain) was identified during a study of CD8+ T cells in alopecia areata. Findings and caveats of the study: With patients, TCR sharing proved less clear than in mice, a difference possibly related to HLA.

The authors extracted RNA and reverse transcribed it into cDNA as the sequencing template. The repertoire was sequenced with immunoSEQ multiplex PCR; TCRdb's copy has only in-frame clones and lacks some. Seen here are 200,000 to 250,000 clones, about 60% observed once, and the top ten hold under 0.5%. In regard to this clone: What it recognizes is unknown. Other DNA sequences in this sample translate to the same CDR3.

Collected material from alopecia areata patients comprised lesional scalp punch biopsies and peripheral blood. The CDR3 is made up of 11 amino acids. Germline V gene sequence: CDR1 DFQATT, CDR2 SNEGSKA (reference sequence). The germline V and J ends were trimmed by 5 bases and 5 bases, with 9 bases remaining between them. The sequence was obtained from a human donor with alopecia areata. The material was CD4+ T cells sorted from blood, obtained at week 0. The rearrangement links TRBV20-1 to TRBJ1-1, with TRBD1 as a possible D gene (5 bases). The CDR3 sequence is CSARWGTEAFF. The CDR3 DNA follows: TGCAGTGCTCGATGGGGGACTGAAGCTTTCTTT.